This T cell receptor (beta chain) is from a study of T cell repertoires in cytomegalovirus infection. About the research overall: TCR beta signatures that were public indicated CMV infection and matching HLA type. Findings of the study overall: Cumulative frequency of public TCR beta families picked out carriers of CMV plus the relevant HLA. Clonotype analysis showed dominance of the ex vivo response by HLA-C-restricted CMV-specific TCR beta clonotypes.

The CDR3 has 13 amino acids. Germline V gene sequence: CDR1 SGHTA, CDR2 FQGNSA. V was shortened by 3 bases and J by 14 bases, with 14 bases between the two germline ends. Many counts were recorded for this clonotype. What it binds is not known. Via MiXCR, TCRdb re-called the reads, giving one row per CDR3 protein. The sample gives around 300,000 distinct CDR3 sequences, around 20% of which show up once; approximately 20% is in the top ten. This specimen consisted of cultured PBMCs, obtained from culture after CMV antigen stimulation. The source of this sequence is a human donor in good health (CMV status not recorded). Some clones in this sample may be carry-over from other donors' samples. The genes are TRBV7-2 and TRBJ1-6; D might be TRBD1 (6 bases). Written as DNA, the CDR3 is TGTGCCAGCAGCTTGGACAGCCTTAACACCCTCCACTTT. Its protein product is CASSLDSLNTLHF.